The 32 T cell receptor beta chains presented below share a single source sample, sequenced in a study of a mutant IDH1 vaccine in newly diagnosed glioma. TCRdb keeps only in-frame clones here, not all; method: immunoSEQ multiplex PCR. The data hold more than 30,000 clones, with about 80% observed a single time. Their target antigens are unknown. Time point indicated: week 47, end of study. In the vaccine, a single dose held 300 ug of the mutant IDH1 20-mer peptide, along with topical imiquimod. Sequencing used PBMCs, obtained from a glioma patient whose treatment included an IDH1 peptide vaccine. The receptors were sampled from a man aged 25-45 years with glioma.

The chain is built from TRBV10-2 and TRBJ1-5; D is undetermined. Trimming took 2 bases from V and 8 from J, leaving 7 bases between them. The CDR3 is 12 amino acids. The germline CDR1 and CDR2 sequences are WSHSY and SAAADI. CDR3 DNA sequence: TGCGCCAGCAGTGAGCCAAGGGAGCCCCAGCATTTT. Translated: CASSEPREPQHF.

This clone qualifies as medium-sized (0.01 to 0.1%). The CDR3 loop is CASSRDSRAMNTEAFF. The CDR3 bases are TGTGCCAGCAGTAGGGACAGTCGAGCTATGAACACTGAAGCTTTCTTT. The V call is TRBV2, the J call TRBJ1-1, with 7 bases fitting TRBD1. This CDR3 has 16 amino acids. Germline-derived CDR1 and CDR2 are SNHLY and FYNNEI. Unmatched junction bases numbered 9, after V lost 5 bases and J lost 0 bases.

The J gene is TRBJ2-1, the V gene TRBV7-6; 11 positions match TRBD1. CDR3 size: 17 residues. The ends lost 5 bases at V and 7 bases at J; junction bases unmatched: 13. Looked up from germline, CDR1 is SGHVS and CDR2 is FNYEAQ. CDR3 bases: TGTGCCAGCAGCCCTTTCATCGGACAGGGGGCGAATAATGAGCAGTTCTTC. This translates into CASSPFIGQGANNEQFF. Full variable domain (rest looked up from reference TRBV7-6 and TRBJ2-1): GAGVSQSPRYKVTKRGQDVALRCDPISGHVSLYWYRQALGQGPEFLTYFNYEAQQDKSGLPNDRFSAERPEGSISTLTIQRTEQRDSAMYRCASSPFIGQGANNEQFFGPGTRLTVL.

The V call is TRBV7-9, the J call TRBJ2-5; possible D gene TRBD2, 6 bases. This CDR3 comprises 15 residues. Trimming shortened V by 2 bases and J by 5 bases, and 15 bases separated the two germline ends. CDR1 is SEHNR and CDR2 is FQNEAQ in the germline V gene (reference sequence). DNA of the CDR3: TGTGCCAGCAGCTTAAGGAGGGTGGAGATGGAGACCCAGTACTTC. Translated: CASSLRRVEMETQYF.

This clone came up once. This chain links TRBV30 with TRBJ1-6, with D hard to call. V lost 0 bases to trimming and J lost 7 bases, with 7 bases between them. Looked up from germline, CDR1 is GTSNPN and CDR2 is SVGIG (reference sequence). The CDR3 is 13 amino acids. CDR3 residues: CAWSVETNSPLHF. The CDR3 DNA reads TGTGCCTGGAGTGTTGAAACAAATTCACCCCTCCACTTT.

The V call is TRBV6-1, the J call TRBJ1-2; D gene uncertain. The CDR3 runs to 14 residues. CDR1 and CDR2 (germline): MNHNS, SASEGT. V dropped 1 base and J dropped 3 bases, with 9 bases sitting between them. The CDR3: CASSEEWTDYGYTF. CDR3 nucleotides: TGTGCCAGCAGTGAAGAGTGGACTGACTATGGCTACACCTTC.

The chain links TRBV6-1 to TRBJ1-5; D not certain. This CDR3 contains 15 residues. V lost 1 base and J 0 bases, leaving 7 bases between the germline ends. Germline-derived CDR1 and CDR2 are MNHNS and SASEGT. In DNA form, the CDR3 reads TGTGCCAGCAGTGAAGAAGGATTTAGCAATCAGCCCCAGCATTTT. Protein sequence: CASSEEGFSNQPQHF.

V gene TRBV28 combines with J gene TRBJ2-7; D perhaps matches TRBD1 (7 bases). This CDR3 is 15 amino acids long. Between the trimmed V and J ends, which lost 6 bases and 1 base, there was a span of 16 bases. Germline lookup yields CDR1 MDHEN and CDR2 SYDVKM. CDR3: CASSASTGRSYEQYF. In nucleotides, the CDR3 is TGTGCCAGCAGCGCCTCGACAGGGAGGTCCTACGAGCAGTACTTC. The variable domain in full, completed from reference TRBV28 and TRBJ2-7, reads DVKVTQSSRYLVKRTGEKVFLECVQDMDHENMFWYRQDPGLGLRLIYFSYDVKMKEKGDIPEGYSVSREKKERFSLILESASTNQTSMYLCASSASTGRSYEQYFGPGTRLTVT.

This clone was counted a single time. An end of the junction does not agree with germline; a read error may underlie this. The CDR3 DNA is TGTGCCAGCAGTGAATGGGGCGGGACCTACGAGTCGGGTTCCGAGCGGTTCTTC. Amino acids: CASSEWGGTYESGSERFF. This chain uses TRBV2 with TRBJ2-1; D is possibly TRBD2 (6 bases). Germline lookup yields CDR1 SNHLY and CDR2 FYNNEI. CDR3 length equals 18 residues.

This clone came up a few times. The chain links TRBV30 to TRBJ1-1; a weak D match, TRBD1 (6 bases). V lost 4 bases to trimming and J lost 0 bases, with 9 bases between them. The germline CDR1 and CDR2 sequences are GTSNPN and SVGIG (reference sequence). The CDR3 extends over 13 amino acids. CDR3 sequence (DNA): TGTGCCTGGACGGACAGCGTGAACACTGAAGCTTTCTTT. Its translation: CAWTDSVNTEAFF.

There are a few counts of this clone. The chain has TRBV19 and TRBJ1-5; a weak D match, TRBD1 (5 bases). Germline-derived CDR1 and CDR2 are LNHDA and SQIVND (reference sequence). Trimming cost V 7 bases and J 1 base, with 11 bases left between them. The CDR3 consists of 14 residues. The CDR3: CASKIDRSNQPQHF. In nucleotides, the CDR3 is TGTGCCAGTAAAATTGACAGAAGCAATCAGCCCCAGCATTTT.

The rearrangement links TRBV2 to TRBJ2-5; TRBD1 matches 7 bases. The germline V gene has CDR1 SNHLY and CDR2 FYNNEI. V trimming: 6 bases; J trimming: 5 bases; junction bases outside the gene matches: 12. This CDR3 has 15 residues. For the CDR3, the DNA is TGTGCCAGCAGCGCCCCGACAGGGTATTGGGAGACCCAGTACTTC. It yields the protein CASSAPTGYWETQYF.

V is TRBV19 and J is TRBJ2-3, with 7 nucleotides matching TRBD2. Germline values: CDR1 LNHDA, CDR2 SQIVND (reference sequence). The CDR3 is made up of 15 amino acids. V was clipped by 4 bases and J by 4 bases; unmatched bases: 8. CDR3 DNA: TGTGCCAGTAGTAGGACTAGTTTAGCCCCAGATACGCAGTATTTT. Translation gives CASSRTSLAPDTQYF. Using reference TRBV19 and TRBJ2-3 for the parts outside the CDR3, the full variable domain is DGGITQSPKYLFRKEGQNVTLSCEQNLNHDAMYWYRQDPGQGLRLIYYSQIVNDFQKGDIAEGYSVSREKKESFPLTVTSAQKNPTAFYLCASSRTSLAPDTQYFGPGTRLTVL.

This chain links TRBV6-1 with TRBJ1-4, with 7 bases fitting TRBD1. V lost 4 bases to trimming and J lost 4 bases; unmatched junction nucleotides: 6. The CDR3 spans 15 residues. Germline V gene lookup returns CDR1 MNHNS and CDR2 SASEGT. In DNA, the CDR3 is TGTGCCAGCAGTGGGGAAGGGGGCGGTAATGAAAAACTGTTTTTT. Translated, it gives CASSGEGGGNEKLFF.

The J gene is TRBJ1-6, the V gene TRBV7-9, with 12 bases identical to TRBD1. V shed 4 bases, J shed 9 bases, and the junction held 4 bases outside the gene matches. Germline V gene sequence: CDR1 SEHNR, CDR2 FQNEAQ (reference sequence). CDR3 length: 15 amino acids. The CDR3 nucleotides read TGTGCCAGCAGCTCCGGGACAGGGGGCCGTTCACCCCTCCACTTT. Residues: CASSSGTGGRSPLHF.

The chain has TRBV6-1 and TRBJ2-5; D unresolved. Germline-derived CDR1 and CDR2 are MNHNS and SASEGT. The CDR3 is 13 amino acids. The germline V and J ends were trimmed by 3 bases and 7 bases, with 12 bases remaining between them. The CDR3 is CASSEVRLGTQYF. The CDR3 region has the DNA TGTGCCAGCAGTGAGGTCCGTCTGGGGACCCAGTACTTC.

The V gene is TRBV19, the J gene TRBJ1-3; D not certain. CDR3 size: 14 residues. Trimming shortened V by 8 bases and J by 0 bases, and 11 bases separated the two germline ends. Germline V gives CDR1 LNHDA, CDR2 SQIVND (reference sequence). The CDR3 sequence is CASGRSSSGNTIYF. CDR3 coding DNA: TGTGCCAGTGGCAGGTCGAGCTCTGGAAACACCATATATTTT.

This clone showed up just once. V usage is TRBV19 and J usage is TRBJ1-1; TRBD1 agrees at 7 bases. The CDR3 loop spans 15 amino acids. With 3 bases clipped from V and 2 bases from J, the junction kept 6 bases outside the gene matches. Germline V gene lookup returns CDR1 LNHDA and CDR2 SQIVND (reference sequence). The DNA of the CDR3 is TGTGCCAGTAGTATCACCGGGACAGCAAACACTGAAGCTTTCTTT. It yields the protein CASSITGTANTEAFF.

The V gene is TRBV6-1, the J gene TRBJ2-2; D unresolved. The CDR3 spans 13 residues. The germline V gene has CDR1 MNHNS and CDR2 SASEGT. V was clipped by 2 bases and J by 6 bases, with 7 bases between them. The chain's CDR3 is CASSESQSGELFF. CDR3 nucleotides: TGTGCCAGCAGTGAATCCCAGTCCGGGGAGCTGTTTTTT.

The chain employs TRBV28 and TRBJ1-5, with D possibly TRBD1 on 5 matching bases. Germline CDR1 is MDHEN and CDR2 is SYDVKM. Trimming cost V 2 bases and J 6 bases, with 20 bases left between them. The length of the CDR3 is 17 residues. The CDR3 region has the DNA TGTGCCAGCAGTTTAGGTTCGGGTGCAGGGAAATCTCAGCCCCAGCATTTT. Amino acids: CASSLGSGAGKSQPQHF.

In DNA form, the CDR3 reads TGCGCCAGCAGCTTGGTGGGCAGCATGAACACTGAAGCTTTCTTT. Translation: CASSLVGSMNTEAFF. The chain recombines TRBV5-1 with TRBJ1-1; D is unclear. CDR3 length: 15 amino acids. V shed 0 bases and J shed 0 bases, with 9 bases lying between them. The germline gives CDR1 SGHRS, CDR2 YFSETQ.

This clone was detected once. The J gene is TRBJ2-2, the V gene TRBV6-1; 11 bases are a match to TRBD2. CDR3 length equals 15 residues. Germline loops: CDR1 MNHNS, CDR2 SASEGT. With 11 bases clipped from V and 0 bases from J, the junction kept 5 bases outside the gene matches. The CDR3 loop is CACGLAGANTGELFF. DNA for the CDR3: TGTGCCTGCGGACTAGCGGGCGCGAACACCGGGGAGCTGTTTTTT.

V usage is TRBV7-9 and J usage is TRBJ2-1, with 9 bases that match TRBD2. The CDR3 runs 16 residues. The J segment lost 14 bases and the V segment lost 6 bases, leaving 20 bases of the junction unmatched. In germline, CDR1 is SEHNR, CDR2 FQNEAQ (reference sequence). CDR3 sequence: CASREVGTSRIPGKFF. In DNA, the CDR3 is TGTGCCAGCAGGGAAGTAGGGACTAGCCGAATCCCTGGAAAGTTCTTC.

V usage is TRBV4-1 and J usage is TRBJ1-4; 8 bases align to TRBD1. CDR1 and CDR2 (germline): MGHRA, YSYEKL. V lost 0 bases and J lost 6; bases outside the gene matches: 6. CDR3 size: 16 residues. The CDR3 coding sequence is TGCGCCAGCAGCCAAGATCCGCAGGGGGCGTATGAAAAACTGTTTTTT. Protein sequence: CASSQDPQGAYEKLFF.

V gene TRBV14 combines with J gene TRBJ1-1, with D possibly TRBD1 on 6 matching bases. The CDR3 contains 15 residues. V was clipped by 2 bases and J by 0 bases, with 10 bases between them. Germline assignment: CDR1 SGHDN and CDR2 FVKESK. The CDR3 DNA reads TGTGCCAGCAGCCAAATGGGGACATTGAACACTGAAGCTTTCTTT. It is translated as CASSQMGTLNTEAFF.

V usage is TRBV30 and J usage is TRBJ2-3; 7 nucleotides match TRBD1. The CDR3 consists of 13 residues. From germline, CDR1 is GTSNPN and CDR2 SVGIG (reference sequence). Trimming cost V 2 bases and J 2 bases; bases outside gene matches: 1. This CDR3 reads CAWSTGATDTQYF. The CDR3 nucleotides read TGTGCCTGGAGTACAGGGGCCACAGATACGCAGTATTTT.

This clone was counted a single time. The chain has TRBV30 and TRBJ1-3; perhaps TRBD1 as D (6 bases). The germline gives CDR1 GTSNPN, CDR2 SVGIG (reference sequence). The length of the CDR3 is 17 residues. V was trimmed by 1 base and J by 2 bases, leaving 18 bases between them. Written as DNA, the CDR3 is TGTGCCTGGAGTGCAATCTCGGGAACAGGGACTGGAAACACCATATATTTT. This encodes CAWSAISGTGTGNTIYF.

The genes are TRBV18 and TRBJ1-5, with 9 bases lining up with TRBD1. Per germline, CDR1 KGHSH and CDR2 LQKENI. The trim removed 6 bases at V and 5 bases at J, leaving 5 bases unmatched. The CDR3 loop spans 14 amino acids. For the CDR3, the DNA is TGTGCCAGCTCGCCCGGGACAGGGTATCAGCCCCAGCATTTT. Translating it yields CASSPGTGYQPQHF.

J is TRBJ2-2 and V is TRBV10-1; TRBD1 aligns across 8 bases. Looked up from germline, CDR1 is WNHNN and CDR2 is SYGVQD (reference sequence). The length of the CDR3 is 13 residues. V was pared by 6 bases and J by 3 bases, with 0 bases of the junction left unmatched. CDR3 residues: CASRTGDTGELFF. CDR3 DNA: TGCGCCAGCAGGACAGGGGACACCGGGGAGCTGTTTTTT.

The chain employs TRBV28 and TRBJ1-2; TRBD1 is a possible D gene (6 bases). Between the trimmed V and J ends, which lost 2 bases and 7 bases, there was a span of 14 bases. The CDR3 length is 14 residues. Germline CDR1 MDHEN, CDR2 SYDVKM. CDR3 region: CASSLTARGSGYTF. The CDR3 DNA reads TGTGCCAGCAGTTTAACCGCCAGGGGCTCTGGCTACACCTTC.

The chain couples TRBV5-6 to TRBJ2-3; D gene uncertain. Trimming pared 0 bases from V and 0 bases from J, leaving 8 bases between. This CDR3 is built from 15 residues. Germline V gene lookup returns CDR1 SGHDT and CDR2 YYEEEE. CDR3 in DNA: TGTGCCAGCAGCTTGGTACTAACTAGCACAGATACGCAGTATTTT. Translation: CASSLVLTSTDTQYF.

The chain joins TRBV10-2 to TRBJ2-2; unclear D gene. Trimming removed 4 bases from V and 4 bases from J, with 10 bases in between. The germline V gene has CDR1 WSHSY and CDR2 SAAADI. This CDR3 is built from 14 residues. The CDR3 sequence: CASSVPDGTGELFF. The CDR3, as DNA: TGCGCCAGCAGTGTACCGGACGGCACCGGGGAGCTGTTTTTT.